Listed below are T cell receptor beta chains from one sample, sequenced in a study of blood T cell repertoires in COVID-19. The protocol was immunoSEQ multiplex PCR, while the TCRdb copy is restricted to in-frame clones and leaves out a portion. The table lists nearly 25,000 clones, under 95% of them singletons. The specimen sequenced was peripheral blood. The receptors originated from a man between 65 and 85 years old with active COVID-19. The CDR3 runs from the conserved cysteine through the conserved F or W. Each record gives: J gene, V gene, clone size, D gene, CDR3 protein, CDR3 DNA. The D gene is left open where the match is weak. A row's size may be missing; if present it is once, few, many or a size class.

j_call: TRBJ2-7
v_call: TRBV4-1
clone_size: NA
d_call: TRBD1
cdr3_aa: CASSQPGQARYEQYF
cdr3_nt: TGCGCCAGCAGCCAACCGGGACAGGCCCGGTACGAGCAGTACTTC

j_call: TRBJ2-1
v_call: TRBV28
clone_size: NA
d_call: TRBD2
cdr3_aa: CASSLFTSGVNEQFF
cdr3_nt: TGTGCCAGCAGTTTGTTCACTAGCGGGGTCAATGAGCAGTTCTTC

j_call: TRBJ1-4
v_call: TRBV7-9
clone_size: NA
d_call: TRBD1
cdr3_aa: CASSIRGYYEKLFF
cdr3_nt: TGTGCCAGCAGCATCAGGGGGTACTATGAAAAACTGTTTTTT

j_call: TRBJ2-3
v_call: TRBV11-2
clone_size: NA
d_call: TRBD1
cdr3_aa: CASSSRTGSTDTQYF
cdr3_nt: TGTGCCAGCAGCTCCCGGACAGGGAGCACAGATACGCAGTATTTT

j_call: TRBJ2-3
v_call: TRBV27
clone_size: once
d_call: TRBD2
cdr3_aa: CASSRSGLAGDDTQYF
cdr3_nt: TGTGCCAGCAGTCGAAGTGGACTAGCGGGAGACGATACGCAGTATTTT

j_call: TRBJ1-4
v_call: TRBV7-9
clone_size: NA
d_call: TRBD1
cdr3_aa: CARRNTRGQRHEKLFF
cdr3_nt: TGTGCCAGGCGTAATACCCGGGGACAGCGACACGAAAAACTGTTTTTT

j_call: TRBJ1-6
v_call: TRBV10-3
clone_size: NA
d_call: NA
cdr3_aa: CAISESSGNSPLHF
cdr3_nt: TGTGCCATCAGTGAGTCGTCAGGGAATTCACCCCTCCACTTT

j_call: TRBJ1-1
v_call: TRBV6-5
clone_size: NA
d_call: NA
cdr3_aa: CASSYSRGNTEAFF
cdr3_nt: TGTGCCAGCAGTTACTCGCGGGGGAACACTGAAGCTTTCTTT

j_call: TRBJ2-5
v_call: TRBV2
clone_size: NA
d_call: NA
cdr3_aa: CASRGQVSMKETQYF
cdr3_nt: TGTGCCAGCAGGGGGCAAGTCTCTATGAAAGAGACCCAGTACTTC

j_call: TRBJ2-5
v_call: TRBV28
clone_size: NA
d_call: TRBD1
cdr3_aa: CASSFIRVTGGRETQYF
cdr3_nt: TGTGCCAGCAGTTTTATCCGTGTGACAGGGGGTCGAGAGACCCAGTACTTC

j_call: TRBJ2-7
v_call: TRBV28
clone_size: few
d_call: NA
cdr3_aa: CASRLTARYEQYF
cdr3_nt: TGTGCCAGCAGATTGACAGCGAGATACGAGCAGTACTTC

j_call: TRBJ1-2
v_call: TRBV5-1
clone_size: few
d_call: NA
cdr3_aa: CASSPTGAYGYTF
cdr3_nt: TGCGCCAGCAGCCCGACAGGAGCCTATGGCTACACCTTC

j_call: TRBJ1-2
v_call: TRBV15
clone_size: NA
d_call: NA
cdr3_aa: CATSRGMQGYGYTF
cdr3_nt: TGTGCCACCAGCAGAGGGATGCAGGGCTATGGCTACACCTTC

j_call: TRBJ2-7
v_call: TRBV7-2
clone_size: NA
d_call: TRBD1
cdr3_aa: CASSPTGLFYEQYF
cdr3_nt: TGTGCCAGCAGCCCGACAGGGTTGTTCTACGAGCAGTACTTC

j_call: TRBJ2-1
v_call: TRBV9
clone_size: NA
d_call: TRBD2
cdr3_aa: CASSGLAGTYNEQFF
cdr3_nt: TGTGCCAGCAGCGGATTAGCGGGAACCTACAATGAGCAGTTCTTC

j_call: TRBJ1-5
v_call: TRBV5-5
clone_size: NA
d_call: TRBD1
cdr3_aa: CASSLDRVSRQPQHF
cdr3_nt: TGTGCCAGCAGCCTGGACAGGGTTTCTCGGCAGCCCCAGCATTTT

j_call: TRBJ2-5
v_call: TRBV29-1
clone_size: NA
d_call: TRBD1
cdr3_aa: CSVDGTGGAWETQYF
cdr3_nt: TGCAGCGTTGATGGGACAGGGGGCGCATGGGAGACCCAGTACTTC

j_call: TRBJ2-1
v_call: TRBV19
clone_size: NA
d_call: NA
cdr3_aa: CASSATLLGYNEQFF
cdr3_nt: TGTGCCAGTAGCGCGACCTTACTAGGGTACAATGAGCAGTTCTTC

j_call: TRBJ2-7
v_call: TRBV2
clone_size: few
d_call: NA
cdr3_aa: CASSGGQGQYF
cdr3_nt: TGTGCCAGCAGTGGGGGTCAGGGGCAGTACTTC

j_call: TRBJ1-2
v_call: TRBV24-1
clone_size: NA
d_call: NA
cdr3_aa: CATSDSRRGGSAGYTF
cdr3_nt: TGTGCCACCAGTGACAGCCGCCGGGGGGGTAGTGCCGGCTACACCTTC

j_call: TRBJ2-2
v_call: TRBV6-5
clone_size: NA
d_call: TRBD2
cdr3_aa: CAAGGNTGELFF
cdr3_nt: TGTGCCGCGGGAGGGAACACCGGGGAGCTGTTTTTT

j_call: TRBJ1-6
v_call: TRBV5-4
clone_size: few
d_call: NA
cdr3_aa: CASSRGRERNNSPLHF
cdr3_nt: TGTGCCAGCAGCCGAGGCAGGGAAAGGAATAATTCACCCCTCCACTTT

j_call: TRBJ2-1
v_call: TRBV7-2
clone_size: NA
d_call: TRBD2
cdr3_aa: CASSLGGGWYNEQFF
cdr3_nt: TGTGCCAGCAGCTTAGGCGGGGGGTGGTACAATGAGCAGTTCTTC

j_call: TRBJ1-4
v_call: TRBV2
clone_size: NA
d_call: NA
cdr3_aa: CASSGTSWGEKLFF
cdr3_nt: TGTGCCAGCAGTGGGACATCCTGGGGTGAAAAACTGTTTTTT

j_call: TRBJ2-7
v_call: TRBV7-6
clone_size: once
d_call: NA
cdr3_aa: CASSLDEENEQYF
cdr3_nt: TGTGCCAGCAGCTTAGATGAAGAGAACGAGCAGTACTTC

j_call: TRBJ2-1
v_call: TRBV4-1
clone_size: few
d_call: TRBD2
cdr3_aa: CASSQDRGGYNEQFF
cdr3_nt: TGCGCCAGCAGCCAAGATCGGGGAGGGTACAATGAGCAGTTCTTC

j_call: TRBJ2-7
v_call: TRBV6-4
clone_size: NA
d_call: NA
cdr3_aa: CASSEEGDGDDEQYF
cdr3_nt: TGTGCCAGCAGTGAAGAGGGTGATGGTGACGACGAGCAGTACTTC

j_call: TRBJ2-1
v_call: TRBV18
clone_size: NA
d_call: NA
cdr3_aa: CASSPGPYNEQFF
cdr3_nt: TGTGCCAGCTCACCAGGGCCCTACAATGAGCAGTTCTTC

j_call: TRBJ2-7
v_call: TRBV6-2/TRBV6-3
clone_size: NA
d_call: NA
cdr3_aa: CASSYFGGREQYF
cdr3_nt: TGTGCCAGCAGTTATTTTGGCGGGCGGGAGCAGTACTTC

j_call: TRBJ2-2
v_call: TRBV27
clone_size: NA
d_call: TRBD1
cdr3_aa: CASSFDPVRGRNTGELFF
cdr3_nt: TGTGCCAGCAGTTTTGATCCAGTCAGGGGGCGGAACACCGGGGAGCTGTTTTTT

j_call: TRBJ2-5
v_call: TRBV12-3/TRBV12-4
clone_size: NA
d_call: NA
cdr3_aa: CASSLDSETQYF
cdr3_nt: TGTGCCAGCAGTTTGGACAGTGAGACCCAGTACTTC

j_call: TRBJ2-5
v_call: TRBV28
clone_size: NA
d_call: NA
cdr3_aa: CASTSPGRGETQYF
cdr3_nt: TGTGCCAGCACATCCCCGGGCCGGGGGGAGACCCAGTACTTC

j_call: TRBJ2-1
v_call: TRBV28
clone_size: NA
d_call: TRBD2
cdr3_aa: CASSLSSGASSYNEQFF
cdr3_nt: TGTGCCAGCAGTTTATCTAGCGGGGCTAGCTCCTACAATGAGCAGTTCTTC

j_call: TRBJ1-1
v_call: TRBV5-6
clone_size: NA
d_call: NA
cdr3_aa: CASSQDKSTEAFF
cdr3_nt: TGTGCCAGCAGCCAGGACAAGAGCACTGAAGCTTTCTTT

j_call: TRBJ1-1
v_call: TRBV3-1/TRBV3-2
clone_size: NA
d_call: NA
cdr3_aa: CASSRSYEAFF
cdr3_nt: TGTGCCAGCAGCCGGAGTTATGAAGCTTTCTTT

j_call: TRBJ2-2
v_call: TRBV11-2
clone_size: NA
d_call: TRBD1
cdr3_aa: CASSFGTALANTGELFF
cdr3_nt: TGTGCCAGCAGCTTCGGGACAGCTCTCGCGAACACCGGGGAGCTGTTTTTT

j_call: TRBJ2-4
v_call: TRBV6-2/TRBV6-3
clone_size: NA
d_call: NA
cdr3_aa: CASSYLRGNIQYF
cdr3_nt: TGTGCCAGCAGTTACCTTAGGGGAAACATTCAGTACTTC

j_call: TRBJ2-3
v_call: TRBV3-1/TRBV3-2
clone_size: NA
d_call: NA
cdr3_aa: CASSQFRDTQYF
cdr3_nt: TGTGCCAGCAGCCAATTTAGAGATACGCAGTATTTT

j_call: TRBJ1-4
v_call: TRBV7-2
clone_size: NA
d_call: TRBD1
cdr3_aa: CASSPQGAVKLFF
cdr3_nt: TGTGCCAGCAGCCCCCAGGGGGCCGTAAAACTGTTTTTT

j_call: TRBJ2-7
v_call: TRBV28
clone_size: once
d_call: NA
cdr3_aa: CASSPRLARPYEQYF
cdr3_nt: TGTGCCAGCAGTCCTAGGCTAGCACGGCCCTACGAGCAGTACTTC

j_call: TRBJ2-7
v_call: TRBV4-3
clone_size: NA
d_call: TRBD1
cdr3_aa: CASSPTRGQFYEQYF
cdr3_nt: TGCGCCAGCAGCCCTACCAGGGGACAGTTCTACGAGCAGTACTTC

j_call: TRBJ1-2
v_call: TRBV7-2
clone_size: NA
d_call: TRBD1
cdr3_aa: CASSLDRGVGYTF
cdr3_nt: TGTGCCAGCAGCTTGGACAGGGGAGTTGGCTACACCTTC

j_call: TRBJ2-5
v_call: TRBV27
clone_size: NA
d_call: TRBD2
cdr3_aa: CASRETSGGQETQYF
cdr3_nt: TGTGCCAGCAGGGAGACTAGCGGGGGACAAGAGACCCAGTACTTC

j_call: TRBJ1-2
v_call: TRBV15
clone_size: few
d_call: NA
cdr3_aa: CATSRDVYGYTF
cdr3_nt: TGTGCCACCAGCAGAGACGTCTATGGCTACACCTTC

j_call: TRBJ1-4
v_call: TRBV5-4
clone_size: NA
d_call: NA
cdr3_aa: CASSLAPAGIYEKLFF
cdr3_nt: TGTGCCAGCAGCTTGGCTCCGGCAGGGATATATGAAAAACTGTTTTTT

j_call: TRBJ1-4
v_call: TRBV5-8
clone_size: NA
d_call: TRBD1
cdr3_aa: CASSLGQGKEKLFF
cdr3_nt: TGTGCCAGCAGCTTAGGACAGGGTAAAGAAAAACTGTTTTTT

j_call: TRBJ1-1
v_call: TRBV20-1
clone_size: NA
d_call: NA
cdr3_aa: CSASDRGGRGIKGPWAFF
cdr3_nt: TGCAGTGCTAGTGATAGGGGGGGCCGGGGGATAAAAGGCCCGTGGGCTTTCTTT

j_call: TRBJ2-1
v_call: TRBV6-2/TRBV6-3
clone_size: NA
d_call: NA
cdr3_aa: CASSFVGGANEQFF
cdr3_nt: TGTGCCAGCAGTTTCGTGGGGGGGGCGAATGAGCAGTTCTTC

j_call: TRBJ2-2
v_call: TRBV24-1
clone_size: NA
d_call: NA
cdr3_aa: CATSNRNRELFF
cdr3_nt: TGTGCCACCAGTAACAGAAACCGGGAGCTGTTTTTT

j_call: TRBJ1-4
v_call: TRBV6-6
clone_size: once
d_call: NA
cdr3_aa: CASRRSGGARVNEKLFF
cdr3_nt: TGTGCCAGCAGACGATCCGGTGGGGCCAGGGTAAATGAAAAACTGTTTTTT